Included here is one T cell receptor (beta chain) sequence, with context. PCR was performed using 60 Vbeta and 13 Jbeta primers. Method: immunoSEQ multiplex PCR; TCRdb's copy keeps in-frame clones and lacks some. The sample has 150,000 or so clones, approximately 75% seen once. CDR3 length equals 14 residues. Trimming stripped 5 bases from V and 3 bases from J, with 11 bases between. Germline V gene lookup returns CDR1 LNHDA and CDR2 SQIVND (reference sequence). The sample is drawn from a study of cytomegalovirus exposure and HLA in healthy donors. The sample comprised PBMCs. The rearrangement uses TRBV19 and TRBJ2-1; D unclear. This TCR was sampled from a man aged 45-65 years in good health and CMV-seropositive. Written as DNA, the CDR3 is TGTGCCAGTAGTCCAACACAGCACTACAATGAGCAGTTCTTC. Protein sequence: CASSPTQHYNEQFF.